This TCR beta chain was observed in a study of T cell changes during pregnancy in multiple sclerosis. The V gene lost 2 bases and the J gene lost 6 bases, with 16 bases spanning the gap. There are 15 residues in the CDR3. From germline, CDR1 is SGHAT and CDR2 FQNNGV. The table came from immunoSEQ multiplex PCR; TCRdb's copy has only in-frame clones and leaves some out. The data contain around 49,000 clones, 85% to 95% of them singletons. V usage is TRBV11-2 and J usage is TRBJ1-2; D is perhaps TRBD1 (6 bases). The TCR sequence derives from a female donor with multiple sclerosis, enrolled in a pregnancy study. The sequences come from CD8+ T cells from peripheral blood mononuclear cells, collected in the first trimester of pregnancy. The CDR3 protein is CASSLSSGRGDGYTF. CDR3 in DNA: TGTGCCAGCAGCTTATCATCGGGCAGGGGCGATGGCTACACCTTC.